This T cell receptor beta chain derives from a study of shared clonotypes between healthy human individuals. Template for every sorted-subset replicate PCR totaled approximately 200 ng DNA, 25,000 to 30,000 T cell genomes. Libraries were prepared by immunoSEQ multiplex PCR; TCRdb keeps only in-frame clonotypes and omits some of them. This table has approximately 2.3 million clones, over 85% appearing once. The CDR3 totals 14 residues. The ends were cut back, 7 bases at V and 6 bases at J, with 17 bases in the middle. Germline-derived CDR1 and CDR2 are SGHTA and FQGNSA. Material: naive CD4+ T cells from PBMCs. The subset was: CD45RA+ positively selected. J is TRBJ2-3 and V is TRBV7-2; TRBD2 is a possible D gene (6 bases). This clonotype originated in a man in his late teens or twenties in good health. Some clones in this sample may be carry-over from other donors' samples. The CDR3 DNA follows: TGTGCCAGCATCGATCGGAGGGCCTCGGATACGCAGTATTTT. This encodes CASIDRRASDTQYF.